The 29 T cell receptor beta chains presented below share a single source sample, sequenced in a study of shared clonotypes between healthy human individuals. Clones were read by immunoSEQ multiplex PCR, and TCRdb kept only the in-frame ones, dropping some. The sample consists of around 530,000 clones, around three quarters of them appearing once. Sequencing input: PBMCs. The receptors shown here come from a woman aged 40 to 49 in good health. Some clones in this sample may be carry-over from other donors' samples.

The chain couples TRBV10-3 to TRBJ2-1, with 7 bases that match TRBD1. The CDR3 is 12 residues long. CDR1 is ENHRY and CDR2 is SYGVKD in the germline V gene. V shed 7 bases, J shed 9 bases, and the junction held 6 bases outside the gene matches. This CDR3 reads CAINRAGGEQFF. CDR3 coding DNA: TGTGCCATCAACAGGGCAGGGGGTGAGCAGTTCTTC.

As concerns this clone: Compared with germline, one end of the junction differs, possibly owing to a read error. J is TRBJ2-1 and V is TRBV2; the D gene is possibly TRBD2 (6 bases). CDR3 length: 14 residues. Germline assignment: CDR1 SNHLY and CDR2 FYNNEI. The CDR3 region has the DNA TGTACCAGCAGTGCCCGTGGAGCGGGCAATGAGCAGTTCTTC. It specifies CTSSARGAGNEQFF.

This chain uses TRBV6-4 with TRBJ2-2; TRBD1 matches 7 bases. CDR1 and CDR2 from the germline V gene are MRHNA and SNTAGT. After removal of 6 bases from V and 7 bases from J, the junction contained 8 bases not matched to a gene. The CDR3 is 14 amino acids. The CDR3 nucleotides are TGTGCCAGCAGGACTACAGGGGACCACGGGGAGCTGTTTTTT. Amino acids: CASRTTGDHGELFF.

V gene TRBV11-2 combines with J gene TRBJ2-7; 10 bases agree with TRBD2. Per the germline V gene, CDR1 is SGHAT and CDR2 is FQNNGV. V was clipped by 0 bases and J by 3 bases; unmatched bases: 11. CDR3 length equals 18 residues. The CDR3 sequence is CASSLDYIFSGRFYEQYF. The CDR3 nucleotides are TGTGCCAGCAGCTTAGATTATATTTTTAGCGGGAGGTTCTACGAGCAGTACTTC.

The CDR3 DNA sequence: TGTGCCAGCAGTTTCCGCGACAGGGGGTTAAATCAGCCCCAGCATTTT. Protein: CASSFRDRGLNQPQHF. The J gene is TRBJ1-5, the V gene TRBV28, with 9 nucleotides matching TRBD1. Germline CDR1 and CDR2: MDHEN and SYDVKM. With V trimmed by 3 bases and J by 4 bases, 7 bases remained unmatched. This CDR3 is 16 amino acids long.

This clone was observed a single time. CDR3 protein: CASSRLAGVNNEQFF. CDR3 bases: TGCGCCAGCAGCCGACTAGCGGGAGTGAACAATGAGCAGTTCTTC. The chain has TRBV4-1 and TRBJ2-1, with TRBD2 matching over 12 bases. In germline, CDR1 is MGHRA, CDR2 YSYEKL. The CDR3 is 15 amino acids. After removal of 4 bases from V and 5 bases from J, the junction contained 3 bases not matched to a gene.

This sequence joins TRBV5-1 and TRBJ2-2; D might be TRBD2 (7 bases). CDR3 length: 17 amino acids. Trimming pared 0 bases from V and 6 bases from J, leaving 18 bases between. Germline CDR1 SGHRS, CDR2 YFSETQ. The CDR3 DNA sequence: TGCGCCAGCAGCTTGGGGGGCCTCGGGGGGCAGGCCGGGGAGCTGTTTTTT. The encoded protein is CASSLGGLGGQAGELFF. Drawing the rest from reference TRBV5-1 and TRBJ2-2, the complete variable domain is KAGVTQTPRYLIKTRGQQVTLSCSPISGHRSVSWYQQTPGQGLQFLFEYFSETQRNKGNFPGRFSGRQFSNSRSEMNVSTLELGDSALYLCASSLGGLGGQAGELFFGEGSRLTVL.

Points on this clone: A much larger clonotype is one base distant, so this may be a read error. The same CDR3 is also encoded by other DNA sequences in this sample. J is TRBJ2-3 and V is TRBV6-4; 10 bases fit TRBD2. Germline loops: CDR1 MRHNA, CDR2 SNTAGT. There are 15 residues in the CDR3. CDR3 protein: CASSDSGRATDTQYF. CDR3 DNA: TGCGCCAGCAGTGACAGCGGGAGGGCCACAGATACGCAGTATTTT.

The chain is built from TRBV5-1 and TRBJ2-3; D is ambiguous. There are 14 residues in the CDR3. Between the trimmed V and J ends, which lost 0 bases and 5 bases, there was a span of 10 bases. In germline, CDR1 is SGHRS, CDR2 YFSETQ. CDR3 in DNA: TGCGCCAGCAGCTTGGGTTTGGGGAAAGATACGCAGTATTTT. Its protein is CASSLGLGKDTQYF.

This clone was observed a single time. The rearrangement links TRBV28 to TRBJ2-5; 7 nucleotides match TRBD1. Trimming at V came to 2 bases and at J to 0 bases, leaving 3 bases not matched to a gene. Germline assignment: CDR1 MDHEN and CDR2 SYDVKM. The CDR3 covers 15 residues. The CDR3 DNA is TGTGCCAGCAGTTTACTAGACAGGGACCAAGAGACCCAGTACTTC. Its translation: CASSLLDRDQETQYF.

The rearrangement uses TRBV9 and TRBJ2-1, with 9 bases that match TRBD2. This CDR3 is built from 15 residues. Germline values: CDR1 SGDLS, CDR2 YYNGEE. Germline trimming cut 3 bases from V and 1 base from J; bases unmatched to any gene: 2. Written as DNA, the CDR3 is TGTGCCAGCAGCGCCACTAGCGGGTCCTACAATGAGCAGTTCTTC. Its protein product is CASSATSGSYNEQFF.

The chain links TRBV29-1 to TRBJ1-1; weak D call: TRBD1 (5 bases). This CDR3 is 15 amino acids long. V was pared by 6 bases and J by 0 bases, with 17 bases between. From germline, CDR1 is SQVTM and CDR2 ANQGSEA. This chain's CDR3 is CSVSSGWGMNTEAFF. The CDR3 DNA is TGCAGCGTATCCTCAGGGTGGGGGATGAACACTGAAGCTTTCTTT.

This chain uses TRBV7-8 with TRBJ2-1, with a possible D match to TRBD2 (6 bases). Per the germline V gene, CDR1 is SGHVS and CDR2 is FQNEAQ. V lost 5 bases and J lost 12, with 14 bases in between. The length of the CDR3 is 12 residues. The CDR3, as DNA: TGTGCCAGCAGCCCCCCGGAGGGTTCGCAGTTCTTC. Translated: CASSPPEGSQFF.

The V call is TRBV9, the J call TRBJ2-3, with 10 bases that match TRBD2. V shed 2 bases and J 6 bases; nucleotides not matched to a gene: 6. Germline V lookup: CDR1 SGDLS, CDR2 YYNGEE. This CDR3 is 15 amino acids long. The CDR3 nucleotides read TGTGCCAGCAGCGTTTTCCTAGCGGGAGTGGATACGCAGTATTTT. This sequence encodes CASSVFLAGVDTQYF.

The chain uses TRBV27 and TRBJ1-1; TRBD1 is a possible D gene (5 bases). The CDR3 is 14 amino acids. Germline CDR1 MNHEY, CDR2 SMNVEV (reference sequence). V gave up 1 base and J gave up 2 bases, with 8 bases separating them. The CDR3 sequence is CASSLFGGNTEAFF. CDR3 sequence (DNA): TGTGCCAGCAGTTTATTTGGGGGAAACACTGAAGCTTTCTTT.

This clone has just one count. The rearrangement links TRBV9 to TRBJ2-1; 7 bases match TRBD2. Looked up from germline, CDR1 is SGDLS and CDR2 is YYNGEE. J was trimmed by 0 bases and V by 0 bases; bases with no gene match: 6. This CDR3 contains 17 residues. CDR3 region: CASSVGLAESSYNEQFF. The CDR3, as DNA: TGTGCCAGCAGCGTAGGGCTAGCGGAGAGCTCCTACAATGAGCAGTTCTTC.

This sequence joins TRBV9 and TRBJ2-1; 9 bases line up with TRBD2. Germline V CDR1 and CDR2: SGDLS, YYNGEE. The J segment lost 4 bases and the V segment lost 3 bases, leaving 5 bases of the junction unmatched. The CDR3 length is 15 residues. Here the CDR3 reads CASSAQREVYNEQFF. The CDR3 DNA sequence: TGTGCCAGCAGCGCCCAGCGGGAGGTGTACAATGAGCAGTTCTTC.

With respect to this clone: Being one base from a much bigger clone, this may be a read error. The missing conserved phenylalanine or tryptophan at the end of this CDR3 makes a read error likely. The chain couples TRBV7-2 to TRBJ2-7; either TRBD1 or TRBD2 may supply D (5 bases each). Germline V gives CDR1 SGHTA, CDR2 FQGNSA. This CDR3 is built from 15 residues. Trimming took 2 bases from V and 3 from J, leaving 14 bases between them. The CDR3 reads CASSLYGTASYEQYL. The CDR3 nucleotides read TGTGCCAGCAGCTTATACGGGACGGCGAGCTACGAGCAGTACCTC.

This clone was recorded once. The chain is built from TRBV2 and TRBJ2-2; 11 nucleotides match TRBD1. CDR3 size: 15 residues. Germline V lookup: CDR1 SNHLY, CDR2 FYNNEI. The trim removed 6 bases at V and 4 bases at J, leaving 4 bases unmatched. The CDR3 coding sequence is TGTGCCAGCAGGACCGGGACAGGGGGCACCGGGGAGCTGTTTTTT. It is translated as CASRTGTGGTGELFF.

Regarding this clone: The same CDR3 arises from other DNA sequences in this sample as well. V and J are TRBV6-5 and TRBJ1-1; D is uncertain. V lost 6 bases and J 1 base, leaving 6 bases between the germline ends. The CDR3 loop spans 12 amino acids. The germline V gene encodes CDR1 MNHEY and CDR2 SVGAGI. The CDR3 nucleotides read TGTGCCAGCAGCTCTCAGAACACTGAAGCTTTCTTT. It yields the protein CASSSQNTEAFF.

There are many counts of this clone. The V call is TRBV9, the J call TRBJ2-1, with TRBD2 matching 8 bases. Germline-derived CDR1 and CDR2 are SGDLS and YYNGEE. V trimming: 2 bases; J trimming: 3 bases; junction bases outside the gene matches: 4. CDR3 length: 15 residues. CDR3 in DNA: TGTGCCAGCAGCGTGGGGACTAGGGTCTACAATGAGCAGTTCTTC. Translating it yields CASSVGTRVYNEQFF.

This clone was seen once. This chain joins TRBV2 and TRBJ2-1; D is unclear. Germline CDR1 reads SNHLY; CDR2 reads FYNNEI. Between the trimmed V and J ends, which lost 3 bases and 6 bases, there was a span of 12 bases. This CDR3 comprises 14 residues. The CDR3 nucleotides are TGTGCCAGCAGTGAGCTGTTATTACCCAATGAGCAGTTCTTC. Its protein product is CASSELLLPNEQFF.

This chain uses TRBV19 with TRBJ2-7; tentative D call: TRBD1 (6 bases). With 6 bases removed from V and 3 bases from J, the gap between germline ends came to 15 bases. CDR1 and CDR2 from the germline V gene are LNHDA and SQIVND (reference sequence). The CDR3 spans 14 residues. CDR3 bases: TGTGCCAGTAGCTCTCAAGCAGGGGACTACGAGCAGTACTTC. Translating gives CASSSQAGDYEQYF.

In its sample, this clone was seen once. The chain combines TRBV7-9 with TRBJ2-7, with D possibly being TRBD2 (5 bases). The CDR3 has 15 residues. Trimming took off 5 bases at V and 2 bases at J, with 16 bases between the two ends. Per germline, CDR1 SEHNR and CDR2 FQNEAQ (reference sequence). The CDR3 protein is CASSTTGVQAYEQYF. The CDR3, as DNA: TGTGCCAGCAGCACCACCGGGGTTCAAGCCTACGAGCAGTACTTC.

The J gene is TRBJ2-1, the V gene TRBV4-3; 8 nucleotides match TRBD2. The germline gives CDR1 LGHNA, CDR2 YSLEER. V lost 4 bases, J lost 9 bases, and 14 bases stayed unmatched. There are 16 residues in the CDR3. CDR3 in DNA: TGCGCCAGCAGCCCCCAACCCCAGCGGGGGTTCGTTGAGCAGTTCTTC. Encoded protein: CASSPQPQRGFVEQFF.

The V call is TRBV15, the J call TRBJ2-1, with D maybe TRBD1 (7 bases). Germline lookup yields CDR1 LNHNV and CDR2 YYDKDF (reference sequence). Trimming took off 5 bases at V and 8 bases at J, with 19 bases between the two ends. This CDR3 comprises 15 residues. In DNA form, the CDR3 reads TGTGCCACCAGCGCGCGACAGGGACCGGGGGATGAGCAGTTCTTC. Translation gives CATSARQGPGDEQFF.

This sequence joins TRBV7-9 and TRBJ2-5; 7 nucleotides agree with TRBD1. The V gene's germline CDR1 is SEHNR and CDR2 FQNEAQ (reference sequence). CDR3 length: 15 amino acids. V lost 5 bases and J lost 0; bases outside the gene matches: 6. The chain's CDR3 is CASSLDRAYQETQYF. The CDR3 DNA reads TGTGCCAGCAGCCTCGACAGGGCGTACCAAGAGACCCAGTACTTC.

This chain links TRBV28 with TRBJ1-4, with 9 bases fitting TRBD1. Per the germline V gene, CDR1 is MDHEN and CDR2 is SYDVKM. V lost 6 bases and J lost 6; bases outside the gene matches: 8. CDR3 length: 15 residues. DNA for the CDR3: TGTGCCAGCAGCTCCGCCGGGACAGGGTATGAAAAACTGTTTTTT. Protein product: CASSSAGTGYEKLFF.

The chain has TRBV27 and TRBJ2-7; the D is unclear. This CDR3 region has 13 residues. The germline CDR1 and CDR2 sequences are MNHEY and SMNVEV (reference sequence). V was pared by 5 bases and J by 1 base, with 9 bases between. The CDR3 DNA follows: TGTGCCAGCAGTAAGGACCTGTCCTACGAGCAGTACTTC. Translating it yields CASSKDLSYEQYF.